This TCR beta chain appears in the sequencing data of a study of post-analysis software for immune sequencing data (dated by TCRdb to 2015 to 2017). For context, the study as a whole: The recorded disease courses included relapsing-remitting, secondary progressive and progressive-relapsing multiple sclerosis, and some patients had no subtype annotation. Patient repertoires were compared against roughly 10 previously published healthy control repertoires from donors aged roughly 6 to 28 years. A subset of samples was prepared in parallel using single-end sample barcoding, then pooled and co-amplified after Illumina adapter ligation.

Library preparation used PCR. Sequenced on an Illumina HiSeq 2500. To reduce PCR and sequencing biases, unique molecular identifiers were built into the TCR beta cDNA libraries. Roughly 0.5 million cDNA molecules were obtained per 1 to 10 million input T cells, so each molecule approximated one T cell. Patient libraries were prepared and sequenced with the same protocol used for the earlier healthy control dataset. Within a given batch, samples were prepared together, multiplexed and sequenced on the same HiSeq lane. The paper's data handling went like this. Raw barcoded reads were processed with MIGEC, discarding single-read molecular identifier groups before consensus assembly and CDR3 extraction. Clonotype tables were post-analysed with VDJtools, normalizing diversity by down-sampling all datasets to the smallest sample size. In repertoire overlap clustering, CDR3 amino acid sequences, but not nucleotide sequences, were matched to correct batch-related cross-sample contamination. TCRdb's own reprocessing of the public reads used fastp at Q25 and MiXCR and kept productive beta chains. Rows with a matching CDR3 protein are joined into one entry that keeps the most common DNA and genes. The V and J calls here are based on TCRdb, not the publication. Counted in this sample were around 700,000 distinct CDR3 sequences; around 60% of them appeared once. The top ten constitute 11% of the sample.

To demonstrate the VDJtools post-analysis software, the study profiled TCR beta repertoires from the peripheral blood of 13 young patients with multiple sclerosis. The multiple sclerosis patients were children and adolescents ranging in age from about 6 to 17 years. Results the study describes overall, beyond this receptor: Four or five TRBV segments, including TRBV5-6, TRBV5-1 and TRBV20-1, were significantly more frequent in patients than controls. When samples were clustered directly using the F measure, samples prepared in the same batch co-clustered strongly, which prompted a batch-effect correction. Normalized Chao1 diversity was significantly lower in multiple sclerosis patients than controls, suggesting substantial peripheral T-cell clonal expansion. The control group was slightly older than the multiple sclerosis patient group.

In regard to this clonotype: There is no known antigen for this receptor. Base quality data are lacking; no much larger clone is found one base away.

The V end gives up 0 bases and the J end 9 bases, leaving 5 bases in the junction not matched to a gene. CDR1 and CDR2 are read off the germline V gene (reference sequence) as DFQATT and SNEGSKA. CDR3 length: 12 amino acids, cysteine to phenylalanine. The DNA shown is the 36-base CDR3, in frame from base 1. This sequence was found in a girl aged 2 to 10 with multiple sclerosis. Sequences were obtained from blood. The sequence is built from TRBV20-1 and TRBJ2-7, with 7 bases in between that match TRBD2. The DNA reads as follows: TGCAGTGCTAGAGAACGACTAGCCGCGCAGTACTTC. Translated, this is CSARERLAAQYF.